Below, 19 T cell receptor beta chains from the same sample are listed, as sequenced in a study of early T cells in non-severe SARS-CoV-2 infection (dated by TCRdb to the early 2020s). Library construction relied on 5' RACE. Sequencing was carried out with a NextSeq 500. Through fastp at Q25 and MiXCR, TCRdb rebuilt clones from the public reads, retaining in-frame beta chains. Each entry is one CDR3 protein sequence, shown with its most common DNA and genes. The sample has roughly 80,000 distinct CDR3 sequences on record, more than 12% of them singletons. The leading ten clones occupy around 3.3% of the sample. Sequenced: whole blood. Receptors originate from an adult who was a healthcare worker with PCR-confirmed SARS-CoV-2 infection or an uninfected control (not recorded which).

As for this clonotype: One base away lies a much larger clone, so this may be a sequencing read error. V is TRBV5-1 and J is TRBJ2-7; D is possibly TRBD2 (5 bases). The CDR3 length is 14 residues. The germline CDR1 and CDR2 sequences are SGHRS and YFSETQ. Trimming removed 1 base from V and 5 bases from J, with 13 bases in between. CDR3 region: CASSLRTPGDEQYF. CDR3 DNA: TGCGCCAGCAGCTTGCGGACTCCCGGGGACGAGCAGTACTTC.

This clonotype appeared many times. The chain joins TRBV7-9 to TRBJ1-5, with TRBD1 as a possible D gene (6 bases). The CDR3 has 12 residues. CDR1 and CDR2 from the germline V gene are SEHNR and FQNEAQ (reference sequence). V lost 6 bases, J lost 11 bases, and 14 bases lay in between. The CDR3 loop reads CASSRGGETQHF. CDR3 coding DNA: TGTGCCAGCAGTCGGGGGGGCGAGACCCAGCATTTT.

J is TRBJ2-3 and V is TRBV7-3; D not resolved. Trimming pared 4 bases from V and 3 bases from J, leaving 11 bases between. This CDR3 contains 14 residues. From germline, CDR1 is SGHTA and CDR2 FQGTGA. CDR3 in amino acids: CASSSGQWTDTQYF. Here the CDR3 DNA reads TGTGCCAGCAGCTCCGGTCAATGGACAGATACGCAGTATTTT. The full variable domain, its missing parts supplied by reference TRBV7-3 and TRBJ2-3, is GAGVSQTPSNKVTEKGKYVELRCDPISGHTALYWYRQSLGQGPEFLIYFQGTGAADDSGLPNDRFFAVRPEGSVSTLKIQRTERGDSAVYLCASSSGQWTDTQYFGPGTRLTVL.

The table lists this clonotype with a count of one. The chain links TRBV5-5 to TRBJ1-5; D is uncertain. This CDR3 contains 17 residues. The V and J ends lost 7 bases and 3 bases respectively, with 23 bases between them. Germline loops: CDR1 SGHKS, CDR2 YYEKEE (reference sequence). DNA for the CDR3: TGTGCCAGCGGCCTCTCCTCGCGGGGTAGAAACAATCAGCCCCAGCATTTT. Translated, it gives CASGLSSRGRNNQPQHF.

The V call is TRBV5-1, the J call TRBJ1-1; D may be TRBD1 (5 bases). The germline gives CDR1 SGHRS, CDR2 YFSETQ. The CDR3 runs to 15 residues. The germline V and J ends were trimmed by 5 bases and 0 bases, with 14 bases remaining between them. This chain's CDR3 is CASSRGNPMNTEAFF. The DNA of the CDR3 is TGCGCCAGCAGTAGGGGAAACCCCATGAACACTGAAGCTTTCTTT.

This clonotype came up many times. The V call is TRBV12-3 or TRBV12-4, the J call TRBJ2-1, with D maybe TRBD1 (6 bases). The CDR3 is 15 residues long. Trimming took off 5 bases at V and 9 bases at J, with 20 bases between the two ends. Here the CDR3 reads CASSPTGGRGGEQFF. CDR3 DNA: TGTGCCAGCAGTCCTACAGGCGGCAGAGGGGGTGAGCAGTTCTTC.

V gene TRBV6-6 combines with J gene TRBJ1-4; D not certain. This CDR3 is built from 14 residues. Germline CDR1 is MNHNY and CDR2 is SVGAGI (reference sequence). V lost 6 bases, J lost 8 bases, and 16 bases lay in between. CDR3 sequence (DNA): TGTGCCAGCAGCTTCGGGTCGACTCGGGAAAAACTGTTTTTT. Residues: CASSFGSTREKLFF.

The chain joins TRBV6-1 to TRBJ2-5; 15 bases agree with TRBD2. Germline CDR1 and CDR2: MNHNS and SASEGT. J lost 4 bases, V lost 3 bases, and 0 bases had no gene match. The CDR3 is 15 amino acids. The CDR3 loop reads CASSEGLAGGETQYF. The CDR3 DNA follows: TGTGCCAGCAGTGAGGGACTAGCGGGAGGAGAGACCCAGTACTTC.

This clonotype has only a few counts. The V gene is TRBV12-3 or TRBV12-4, the J gene TRBJ2-1, with D unresolved. The CDR3 spans 13 residues. Trimming stripped 3 bases from V and 7 bases from J, with 10 bases between. CDR3 DNA sequence: TGTGCCAGCAGTTTGAACGGTCCTAATGAGCAGTTCTTC. Translated: CASSLNGPNEQFF.

This clonotype was counted between two and nine times. V gene TRBV7-2 combines with J gene TRBJ2-1; D may correspond to TRBD1 or TRBD2 (7 bases each). CDR3 length: 16 amino acids. Germline V gene sequence: CDR1 SGHTA, CDR2 FQGNSA. The V end lost 7 bases, the J end lost 9 bases, and 25 bases lay between the germline ends. The CDR3 sequence: CASNLAGGDLSGEQFF. The CDR3 DNA reads as TGTGCCAGCAACCTGGCAGGGGGGGACCTCTCGGGTGAGCAGTTCTTC.

This clonotype has at least ten counts. This chain uses TRBV12-3 or TRBV12-4 with TRBJ1-3; D not certain. Trimming took 5 bases from V and 4 from J, leaving 3 bases between them. CDR3 length: 11 residues. The CDR3 DNA reads as TGTGCCAGCAGTCGAGGAAACACCATATATTTT. It translates to CASSRGNTIYF.

The chain uses TRBV7-9 and TRBJ1-2; the D gene is possibly TRBD1 (5 bases). Trimming stripped 3 bases from V and 4 bases from J, with 15 bases between. Looked up from germline, CDR1 is SEHNR and CDR2 is FQNEAQ (reference sequence). CDR3 length: 15 residues. The DNA for the CDR3 is TGTGCCAGCAGCTTGACCGGGGCCCCAACCTATGGCTACACCTTC. This encodes CASSLTGAPTYGYTF.

This clonotype was observed a few times. The chain links TRBV11-2 to TRBJ2-5; the D gene is possibly TRBD2 (5 bases). The CDR3 sequence is 14 residues long. The V and J ends lost 0 bases and 7 bases respectively, with 12 bases between them. From germline, CDR1 is SGHAT and CDR2 FQNNGV. The CDR3 loop reads CASSLDWNEGTQYF. For the CDR3, the DNA is TGTGCCAGCAGCTTAGATTGGAACGAGGGGACCCAGTACTTC.

Note on this clonotype: Since a much larger clone is just one base distant, this may be a read error. The chain couples TRBV4-1 to TRBJ2-1; the D is unclear. The CDR3 totals 15 residues. Germline-derived CDR1 and CDR2 are MGHRA and YSYEKL. The CDR3 sequence: CASSQDEARWNEQSF. CDR3 nucleotides: TGCGCCAGCAGCCAAGATGAGGCTAGATGGAATGAGCAGTCCTTC.

This sequence joins TRBV4-2 and TRBJ2-7, with TRBD1 matching over 9 bases. Germline V gene sequence: CDR1 LGHNA, CDR2 YNFKEQ. V gave up 1 base and J gave up 6 bases; unmatched junction bases: 1. This CDR3 region has 13 residues. CDR3 in DNA: TGTGCCAGCAGCCAAGGGACAGGGGCCGAGCAGTACTTC. Translation gives CASSQGTGAEQYF.

The table lists this clonotype with many counts. The chain carries TRBV20-1 and TRBJ1-5; TRBD1 is a possible D gene (6 bases). With 0 bases removed from V and 0 bases from J, the gap between germline ends came to 18 bases. The CDR3 length is 18 residues. The V gene's germline CDR1 is DFQATT and CDR2 SNEGSKA (reference sequence). The CDR3 DNA sequence: TGCAGTGCTAGAGATGGGAGGGTGAGGGGGTATAGCAATCAGCCCCAGCATTTT. This gives the protein CSARDGRVRGYSNQPQHF.

The chain combines TRBV6-5 with TRBJ2-1; 9 bases agree with TRBD1. Germline lookup yields CDR1 MNHEY and CDR2 SVGAGI. The CDR3 sequence is 14 residues long. V shed 2 bases and J 7 bases; nucleotides not matched to a gene: 3. The chain's CDR3 is CASSYGQGRNEQFF. The CDR3 DNA is TGTGCCAGCAGTTACGGACAGGGGCGGAATGAGCAGTTCTTC.

This clonotype came up many times. V gene TRBV6-5 combines with J gene TRBJ1-2; possible D gene TRBD1, 6 bases. Germline CDR1 reads MNHEY; CDR2 reads SVGAGI. The ends were cut back, 7 bases at V and 3 bases at J, with 12 bases in the middle. The CDR3 runs 13 residues. The CDR3 here is CASKGPGDYGYTF. The DNA of the CDR3 is TGTGCCAGCAAGGGCCCAGGGGACTATGGCTACACCTTC.

This clonotype was counted at least ten times. The genes are TRBV12-3 or TRBV12-4 and TRBJ1-1, with D possibly being TRBD1 (6 bases). The CDR3 has 14 residues. V was pared by 7 bases and J by 2 bases, with 14 bases between. CDR3 loop: CASNEGHRNTEAFF. CDR3 coding DNA: TGTGCCAGCAACGAGGGACACCGCAACACTGAAGCTTTCTTT.